The TCR beta chain described here comes from a study of shared clonotypes between healthy human individuals. Study overall: Every donor yielded three CD4 naive, three CD4 memory, two CD8 naive and one CD8 memory plate.

Germline V gives CDR1 SGHRS, CDR2 YFSETQ. Between the trimmed V and J ends, which lost 6 bases and 4 bases, there was a span of 14 bases. The CDR3 has 13 residues. The assay was immunoSEQ multiplex PCR, and TCRdb's table has in-frame clones only and misses some. Counted here are under 700,000 clones, approximately 95% occurring once; the ten biggest clones make up 0.11%. The naive CD8 subset, CD45RO-negative cells positively selected for CCR7, excluded terminally differentiated effector memory CD45RA+ cells. The source material was naive CD8+ T cells sorted from blood. The TCR comes from a woman in her 30s in good health. The J gene is TRBJ2-7, the V gene TRBV5-1; D call uncertain. CDR3: CASTFEDSYEQYF. The CDR3 coding sequence is TGCGCCAGCACGTTCGAGGATTCTTACGAGCAGTACTTC.